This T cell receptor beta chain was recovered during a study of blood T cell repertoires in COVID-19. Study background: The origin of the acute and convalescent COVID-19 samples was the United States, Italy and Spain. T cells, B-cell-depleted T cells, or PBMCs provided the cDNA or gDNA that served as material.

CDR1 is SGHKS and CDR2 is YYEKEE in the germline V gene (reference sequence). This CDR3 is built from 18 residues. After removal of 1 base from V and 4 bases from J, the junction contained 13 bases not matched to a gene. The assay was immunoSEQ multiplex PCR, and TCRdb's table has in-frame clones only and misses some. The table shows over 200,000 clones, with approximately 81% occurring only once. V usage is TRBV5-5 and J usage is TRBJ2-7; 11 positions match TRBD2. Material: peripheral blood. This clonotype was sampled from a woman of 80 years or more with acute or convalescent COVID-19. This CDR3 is CASSLFLLGTSGRYEQYF. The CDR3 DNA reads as TGTGCCAGCAGCTTGTTCTTGCTCGGGACTAGCGGAAGATACGAGCAGTACTTC.